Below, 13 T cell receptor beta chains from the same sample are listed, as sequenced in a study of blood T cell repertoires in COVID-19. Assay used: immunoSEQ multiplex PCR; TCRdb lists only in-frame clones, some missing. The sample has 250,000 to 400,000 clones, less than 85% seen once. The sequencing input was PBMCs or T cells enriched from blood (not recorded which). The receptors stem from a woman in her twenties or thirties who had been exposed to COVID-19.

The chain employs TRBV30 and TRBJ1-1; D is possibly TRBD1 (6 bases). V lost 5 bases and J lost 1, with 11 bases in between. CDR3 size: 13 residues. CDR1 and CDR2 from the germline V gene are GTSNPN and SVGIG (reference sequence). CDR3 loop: CAWAGHTNTEAFF. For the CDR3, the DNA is TGTGCCTGGGCGGGACACACGAACACTGAAGCTTTCTTT.

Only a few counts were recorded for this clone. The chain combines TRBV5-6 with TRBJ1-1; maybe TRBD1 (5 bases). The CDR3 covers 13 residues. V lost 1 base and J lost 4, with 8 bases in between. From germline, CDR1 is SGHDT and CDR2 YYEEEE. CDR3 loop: CASSLQGFTEAFF. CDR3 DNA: TGTGCCAGCAGCTTGCAGGGTTTCACTGAAGCTTTCTTT.

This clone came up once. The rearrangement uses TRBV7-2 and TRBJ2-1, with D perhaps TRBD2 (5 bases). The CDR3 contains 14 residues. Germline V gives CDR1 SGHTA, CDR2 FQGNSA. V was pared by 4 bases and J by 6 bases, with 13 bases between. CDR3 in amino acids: CASSSMGVINEQFF. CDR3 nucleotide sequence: TGTGCCAGCAGCTCAATGGGAGTAATCAATGAGCAGTTCTTC.

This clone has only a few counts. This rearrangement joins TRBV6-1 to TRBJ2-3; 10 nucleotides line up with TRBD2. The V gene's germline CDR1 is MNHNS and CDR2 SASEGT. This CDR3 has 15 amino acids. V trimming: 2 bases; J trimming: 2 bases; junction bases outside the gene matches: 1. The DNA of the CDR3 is TGTGCCAGCAGTGAACTAGCGGGAGACACAGATACGCAGTATTTT. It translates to CASSELAGDTDTQYF.

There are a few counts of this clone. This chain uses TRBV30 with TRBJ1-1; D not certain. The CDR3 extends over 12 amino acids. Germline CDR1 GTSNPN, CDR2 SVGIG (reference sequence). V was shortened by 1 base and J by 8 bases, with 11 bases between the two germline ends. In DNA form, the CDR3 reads TGTGCCTGGAGTGCGAGCCTTCTCGAAGCTTTCTTT. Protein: CAWSASLLEAFF.

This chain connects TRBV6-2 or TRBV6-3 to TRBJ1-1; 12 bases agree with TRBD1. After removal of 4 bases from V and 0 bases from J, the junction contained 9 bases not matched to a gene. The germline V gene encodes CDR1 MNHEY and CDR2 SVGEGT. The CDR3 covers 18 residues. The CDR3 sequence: CASSFQLGQGALNTEAFF. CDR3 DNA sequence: TGTGCCAGCAGTTTTCAGTTGGGACAGGGGGCACTGAACACTGAAGCTTTCTTT.

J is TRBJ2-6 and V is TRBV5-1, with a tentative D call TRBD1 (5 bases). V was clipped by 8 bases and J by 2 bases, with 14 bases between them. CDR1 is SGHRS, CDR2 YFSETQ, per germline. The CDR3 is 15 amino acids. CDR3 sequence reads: CASTQEGAGANVLTF. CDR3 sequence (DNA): TGCGCCAGTACCCAAGAAGGGGCTGGGGCCAACGTCCTGACTTTC.

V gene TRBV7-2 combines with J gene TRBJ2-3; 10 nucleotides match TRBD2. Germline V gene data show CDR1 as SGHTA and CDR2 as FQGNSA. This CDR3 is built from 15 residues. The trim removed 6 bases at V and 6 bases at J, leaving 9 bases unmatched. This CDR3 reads CASSPSGREYDTQYF. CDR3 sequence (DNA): TGTGCCAGCAGTCCCAGCGGGAGGGAGTACGATACGCAGTATTTT.

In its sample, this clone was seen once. The CDR3, as DNA: TGTGCCAGCAGCGTCAAGGAACTAGCGGGGGTTGGGACCCAGTACTTC. Translation gives CASSVKELAGVGTQYF. The gene calls are TRBV4-2 and TRBJ2-5, with TRBD2 matching 11 bases. The CDR3 covers 16 residues. CDR1 and CDR2 from the germline V gene are LGHNA and YNFKEQ. V shed 5 bases and J 7 bases; nucleotides not matched to a gene: 12.

The CDR3 spells CASSPWGQSANQPQHF. The CDR3 DNA is TGCGCCAGCAGCCCGTGGGGGCAGAGCGCCAATCAGCCCCAGCATTTT. This rearrangement joins TRBV5-1 to TRBJ1-5; tentative D call: TRBD1 (6 bases). The germline V and J ends were trimmed by 4 bases and 3 bases, with 17 bases remaining between them. CDR1 SGHRS and CDR2 YFSETQ come from the germline V gene. The CDR3 has 16 amino acids.

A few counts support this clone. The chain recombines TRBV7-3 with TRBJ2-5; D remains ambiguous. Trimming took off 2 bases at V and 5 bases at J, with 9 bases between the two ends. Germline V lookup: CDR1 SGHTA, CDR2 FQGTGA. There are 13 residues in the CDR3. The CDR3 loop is CASSLSVRETQYF. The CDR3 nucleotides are TGTGCCAGCAGCTTATCGGTGAGGGAGACCCAGTACTTC.

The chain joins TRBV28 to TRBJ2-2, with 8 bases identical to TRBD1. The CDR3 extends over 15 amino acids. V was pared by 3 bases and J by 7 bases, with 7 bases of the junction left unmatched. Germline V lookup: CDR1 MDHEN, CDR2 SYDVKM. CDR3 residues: CASSLGGQGGGELFF. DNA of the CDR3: TGTGCCAGCAGTTTGGGCGGACAGGGAGGCGGGGAGCTGTTTTTT.

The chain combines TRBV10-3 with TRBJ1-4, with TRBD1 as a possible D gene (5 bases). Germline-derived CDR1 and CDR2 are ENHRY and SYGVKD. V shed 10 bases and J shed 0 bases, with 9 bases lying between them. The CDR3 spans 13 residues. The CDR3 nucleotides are TGTGCCACCAAGACAGCAACTAATGAAAAACTGTTTTTT. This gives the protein CATKTATNEKLFF.